This paragraph reports one T cell receptor (beta chain). This clonotype was counted at least ten times. What antigen it recognizes has not been identified. The input lacks base qualities; no much larger clone sits a single base away. This sample is drawn from a study of early T cells in non-severe SARS-CoV-2 infection (dated by TCRdb to about 2021). For context, the study as a whole: Because TCR sequencing relied on bulk RNA taken from unsorted whole blood, pairing of alpha and beta chains was not possible. Results the study describes overall, beyond this receptor: VDJdb matching was skewed toward anti-spike CD8 responses and likely underestimated virus-specific expansions, missing private and CD4 specificities.

The library was prepared using 5' RACE. Sequencing took place on a NextSeq 500. Unique molecular identifiers were attached to individual cDNA molecules in the TCR library protocol so that sequencing error and PCR bias could be corrected. TCR alpha and beta chains were both sequenced, and the abundances of alpha and beta sequences in each sample were closely correlated with each other. Per the original workflow: Decombinator V4 was used to perform V gene, J gene and CDR3 annotation of TCR sequences. Expanded TCRs were defined as changing significantly between any two time points under a Poisson model with p below 0.0001. TCR abundances were normalised to the total number of TCRs sequenced per sample and expressed as counts per million. MAIT TCRs were defined by TRAV1-2 paired with TRAJ12, TRAJ20 or TRAJ33, and iNKT TCRs by TRAV10 paired with TRAJ18. VDJdb, accessed 1 November 2021, was searched for CMV, EBV and SARS-CoV-2 annotated TCRs, excluding TCRs annotated for multiple antigens. The raw public data were reprocessed by TCRdb itself: fastp quality trimming at Q25, MiXCR clonotype calling, in-frame beta chains only. Each entry merges the rows of one CDR3 protein and shows their most common DNA and genes. TCRdb, rather than the study authors, made the V and J calls. This sample is represented by some 40,000 distinct CDR3 sequences; 3.9% of them were singletons. Roughly 10% of the sample belongs to the ten largest clones.

A case-control design nested within a healthcare worker cohort in London, UK, was used, with weekly nasopharyngeal swab PCR tests and blood sampling performed. Healthcare workers were recruited during the week of the UK lockdown, between 23 and 31 March 2020, and followed weekly for up to roughly 16 weeks. The junction carries 15 bases between V and J, which are trimmed by 4 bases and 6 bases respectively. From the cysteine up to the phenylalanine, the CDR3 has a length of 15 residues. The entry retains the CDR3 DNA only, 45 bases that are in frame from base 1. CDR1 LGHNA and CDR2 YSLEER were looked up in the germline V gene.

What was sequenced was whole blood. The V and J segments used are TRBV4-3 and TRBJ2-2; TRBD2 is a weak D gene call, 6 bases matching. The receptor's source is an adult who was a healthcare worker with PCR-confirmed SARS-CoV-2 infection or an uninfected control (not recorded which). The nucleotides read TGCGCCAGCAGCCCGAACGGAGGGCGGGCCGGGGAGCTGTTTTTT. Translated, it gives CASSPNGGRAGELFF.